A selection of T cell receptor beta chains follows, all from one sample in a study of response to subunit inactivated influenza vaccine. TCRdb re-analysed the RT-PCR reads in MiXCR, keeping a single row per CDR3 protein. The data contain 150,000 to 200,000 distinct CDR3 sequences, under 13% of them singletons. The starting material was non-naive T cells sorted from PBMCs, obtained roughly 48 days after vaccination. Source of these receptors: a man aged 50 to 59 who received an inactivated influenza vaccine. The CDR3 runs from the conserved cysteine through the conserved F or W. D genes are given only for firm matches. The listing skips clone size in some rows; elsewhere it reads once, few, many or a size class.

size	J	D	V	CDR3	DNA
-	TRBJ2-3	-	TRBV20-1	CSATAGTASTDTQYF	TGCAGTGCTACCGCCGGAACAGCTAGCACAGATACGCAGTATTTT
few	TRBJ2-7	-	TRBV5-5	CASSFGGGRERDF	TGTGCCAGCAGCTTTGGCGGGGGCAGGGAAAGGGACTTC
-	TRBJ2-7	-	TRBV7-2	CASRVRDGVYEQYF	TGTGCCAGCAGGGTTAGGGACGGAGTCTACGAGCAGTACTTC
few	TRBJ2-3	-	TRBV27	CASSPRGPGTDTQYF	TGTGCCAGCAGTCCCCGGGGCCCGGGCACAGATACGCAGTATTTT
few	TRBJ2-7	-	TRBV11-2	CASSPQTTGYEQYF	TGTGCCAGCAGCCCCCAGACGACGGGCTACGAGCAGTACTTC
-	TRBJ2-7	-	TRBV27	CASSSPRGEQYF	TGTGCCAGCAGTTCCCCCAGGGGTGAGCAGTACTTC
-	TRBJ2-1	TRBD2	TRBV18	CAGSQAGVGNNEQFF	TGTGCCGGCTCACAGGCGGGAGTGGGTAACAATGAGCAGTTCTTC
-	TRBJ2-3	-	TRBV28	CASSSPRGSTDTQYF	TGTGCCAGCAGTTCACCGAGGGGGAGCACAGATACGCAGTATTTT
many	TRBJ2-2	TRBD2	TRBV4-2	CASGLGTRNTGELFF	TGTGCCAGCGGGTTAGGGACTAGGAACACCGGGGAGCTGTTTTTT
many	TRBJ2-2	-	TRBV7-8	CASSTRSGFTGELFF	TGTGCCAGCAGCACTAGAAGCGGTTTCACCGGGGAGCTGTTTTTT
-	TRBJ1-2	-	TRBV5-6	CASSFGSGYTF	TGTGCCAGCAGCTTTGGGTCTGGCTACACCTTC
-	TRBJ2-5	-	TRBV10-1	CASSESRSLATQYF	TGCGCCAGCAGTGAGTCGCGGAGCCTCGCGACCCAGTACTTC
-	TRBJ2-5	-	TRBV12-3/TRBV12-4	CASSFKAGQETQYF	TGTGCCAGCAGTTTTAAGGCAGGGCAAGAGACCCAGTACTTC
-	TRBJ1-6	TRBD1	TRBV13	CASSRGQGVVDSPLHF	TGTGCCAGCAGCCGCGGACAGGGAGTGGTGGATTCACCCCTCCACTTT
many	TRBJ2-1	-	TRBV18	CASSPPMAGGDEQFF	TGTGCCAGCTCACCACCGATGGCAGGGGGGGATGAGCAGTTCTTC
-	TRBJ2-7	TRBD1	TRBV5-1	CASSNGTGLSYEQYF	TGCGCCAGCAGCAACGGGACAGGACTCTCCTACGAGCAGTACTTC
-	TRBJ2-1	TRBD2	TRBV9	CASSVLVPLAGPNNEQFF	TGTGCCAGCAGCGTACTCGTTCCCCTAGCGGGTCCTAACAATGAGCAGTTCTTC
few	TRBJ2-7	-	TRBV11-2	CASSRSWTDTYEQYF	TGTGCCAGCAGCCGGAGTTGGACCGATACCTACGAGCAGTACTTC
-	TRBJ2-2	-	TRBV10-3	CASRPTGPSNTGELFF	TGTGCCAGCAGGCCGACAGGACCATCGAACACCGGGGAGCTGTTTTTT
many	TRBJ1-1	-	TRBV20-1	CSADRTVSTEAFF	TGCAGTGCTGACCGGACAGTTTCCACAGAAGCTTTCTTT
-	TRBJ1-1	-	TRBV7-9	CASTSQTYTEAFF	TGTGCCAGCACTTCCCAAACGTACACTGAAGCTTTCTTT
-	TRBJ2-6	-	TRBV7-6	CASSLSPSGANVLTF	TGTGCCAGCAGCCTAAGCCCCTCTGGGGCCAACGTCCTGACTTTC